The 28 T cell receptor beta chains given below trace back to one sample, sequenced in a study of T-cell memory formation after mild COVID-19. Each CDR3 protein gets one entry after TCRdb re-called the 5' RACE reads with MiXCR. This sample yields tens of thousands of distinct CDR3 sequences, of which roughly 25% are seen a single time; roughly 44% belongs to the top ten. Material for sequencing was PBMCs or a T cell subset sorted from them (not recorded which). The receptors originated from a man between 18 and 35 years old who had mild COVID-19 (a few samples of this study predate the infection). Cell type and time point are not known.

The gene calls are TRBV5-4 and TRBJ1-1; TRBD1 agrees at 10 bases. CDR1 and CDR2 (germline): SGHNT, YYREEE (reference sequence). V lost 2 bases, J lost 4 bases, and 5 bases stayed unmatched. The CDR3 extends over 15 amino acids. The CDR3 here is CASSFWDRGITEAFF. CDR3 bases: TGTGCCAGCAGCTTCTGGGACAGGGGAATCACTGAAGCTTTCTTT.

This clonotype has more than one count but fewer than ten. The CDR3 region has the DNA TGTGCCAGCAGCGTCGGGGCGCCTGAAGATACGCAGTATTTT. Its protein is CASSVGAPEDTQYF. V gene TRBV9 combines with J gene TRBJ2-3; D could derive from TRBD1 or TRBD2 (5 bases each). CDR3 length equals 14 residues. Germline-derived CDR1 and CDR2 are SGDLS and YYNGEE. The V and J ends lost 2 bases and 5 bases respectively, with 12 bases between them.

This clonotype was counted a few times. The gene calls are TRBV7-9 and TRBJ2-3, with 9 bases aligning to TRBD1. Germline assignment: CDR1 SEHNR and CDR2 FQNEAQ (reference sequence). Trimming took 5 bases from V and 11 from J; bases not matched to a gene: 5. The CDR3 is 12 amino acids. The CDR3 bases are TGTGCCAGCAGCCAGGGACAGGGAGGGCAGTATTTT. Translated: CASSQGQGGQYF.

This chain links TRBV9 with TRBJ2-3, with 7 bases fitting TRBD2. The CDR3 runs to 15 residues. Trimming at V came to 3 bases and at J to 2 bases, leaving 6 bases not matched to a gene. CDR1 is SGDLS and CDR2 is YYNGEE in the germline V gene. CDR3 region: CASSANGGYTDTQYF. The CDR3 DNA sequence: TGTGCCAGCAGCGCGAACGGGGGGTACACAGATACGCAGTATTTT.

This clonotype was recorded a few times. The genes are TRBV6-5 and TRBJ1-6; D is unresolved. The CDR3 is 13 amino acids. Germline V lookup: CDR1 MNHEY, CDR2 SVGAGI. Trimming shortened V by 0 bases and J by 9 bases, and 6 bases separated the two germline ends. The CDR3 sequence is CASSYSGSSPLHF. In nucleotides, the CDR3 is TGTGCCAGCAGTTACTCGGGGTCTTCACCCCTCCACTTT.

As regards this clonotype: The junction departs from the called germline gene at one end, perhaps through a read error. The chain joins TRBV6-5 to TRBJ2-1; D may be TRBD1 (5 bases). Germline assignment: CDR1 MNHEY and CDR2 SVGAGI. CDR3 size: 14 residues. This chain's CDR3 is CARSRRESYNEQFF. The CDR3 DNA sequence: TGTGCCCGCAGCCGCAGGGAATCCTACAATGAGCAGTTCTTC.

The chain uses TRBV7-8 and TRBJ2-6; D gene ambiguous. Germline CDR1 is SGHVS and CDR2 is FQNEAQ. The length of the CDR3 is 14 residues. V dropped 10 bases and J dropped 0 bases, with 10 bases sitting between them. The CDR3 coding sequence is TGTGCCATTGGGGTTTACTCTGGGGCCAACGTCCTGACTTTC. It codes for CAIGVYSGANVLTF.

This clonotype was counted between two and nine times. The CDR3 bases are TGTGCCAGCAGTTTATCGTGGGGAGGCGAGCAGTACTTC. The encoded protein is CASSLSWGGEQYF. The genes are TRBV27 and TRBJ2-7; maybe TRBD2 (6 bases). Germline CDR1 and CDR2: MNHEY and SMNVEV (reference sequence). The CDR3 extends over 13 amino acids. Trimming removed 0 bases at V and 6 bases at J, with 9 bases between.

This rearrangement joins TRBV19 to TRBJ2-1; no clear D gene. The CDR3 is 15 amino acids. Germline CDR1 is LNHDA and CDR2 is SQIVND (reference sequence). V was shortened by 3 bases and J by 6 bases, with 15 bases between the two germline ends. CDR3 sequence: CASSIWVGRSNEQFF. The CDR3 DNA reads as TGTGCCAGTAGTATTTGGGTCGGGCGGTCCAATGAGCAGTTCTTC.

This clonotype came up a few times. In DNA form, the CDR3 reads TGTGCCAGCAGCCAAGATCAAGGGATTAGGACCTACGAGCAGTACTTC. Its protein product is CASSQDQGIRTYEQYF. This chain uses TRBV3-1 with TRBJ2-7, with D unclear. The germline CDR1 and CDR2 sequences are LGHDT and YNNKEL (reference sequence). V dropped 0 bases and J dropped 2 bases, with 14 bases sitting between them. The CDR3 runs 16 residues.

The sample holds a few counts of this clonotype. The chain uses TRBV6-1 and TRBJ2-3; 9 nucleotides match TRBD2. Germline V gives CDR1 MNHNS, CDR2 SASEGT. V trimming: 6 bases; J trimming: 4 bases; junction bases outside the gene matches: 8. This CDR3 contains 15 residues. The CDR3 region is CASSAGTSYSDTQYF. CDR3 bases: TGTGCCAGCAGCGCCGGGACTAGCTATTCAGATACGCAGTATTTT.

Remarks on this clonotype: A much larger clone differs by one base, so this may be a read error. The genes are TRBV9 and TRBJ2-3, with 8 bases aligning to TRBD1. This CDR3 contains 15 residues. J gave up 0 bases and V 4 bases, and 4 bases lay outside the gene matches. Per the germline V gene, CDR1 is SGDLS and CDR2 is YYNGEE. CDR3 in DNA: TGTGCCAGCAGCTCCCGGACAGGGAGCACAGATACGCAGTATTTT. Translated, it gives CASSSRTGSTDTQYF.

This clonotype was picked up many times. The V call is TRBV6-5, the J call TRBJ2-7, with a weak D call TRBD1 (7 bases). The germline CDR1 and CDR2 sequences are MNHEY and SVGAGI. This CDR3 spans 15 amino acids. V was clipped by 5 bases and J by 0 bases, with 14 bases between them. The CDR3 loop reads CASSGGQGGSYEQYV. The CDR3, as DNA: TGTGCCAGCAGTGGCGGGCAGGGGGGCTCCTACGAGCAGTACGTC.

The chain couples TRBV4-3 to TRBJ2-6; D not certain. CDR3 size: 17 residues. Germline V CDR1 and CDR2: LGHNA, YSLEER. Between the trimmed V and J ends, which lost 1 base and 0 bases, there was a span of 10 bases. This chain's CDR3 is CASSQVEERSGANVLTF. As DNA, the CDR3 is TGCGCCAGCAGCCAAGTAGAGGAGCGCTCTGGGGCCAACGTCCTGACTTTC.

The chain joins TRBV28 to TRBJ1-5; D not certain. The CDR3 runs to 12 residues. Germline CDR1 and CDR2: MDHEN and SYDVKM. Trimming left V 7 bases short and J 7 bases short, with 11 bases between. CDR3 protein: CASTQYQQPQHF. DNA for the CDR3: TGTGCCAGCACCCAGTACCAGCAGCCCCAGCATTTT.

V and J are TRBV10-2 and TRBJ2-3; 9 nucleotides match TRBD2. The CDR3 extends over 17 amino acids. CDR1 and CDR2 (germline): WSHSY, SAAADI. V lost 4 bases and J lost 4; bases outside the gene matches: 12. The CDR3 DNA reads as TGCGCCAGCAGTGGCTTCGGGGGCGGGGGGGACGCAGATACGCAGTATTTT. Its protein product is CASSGFGGGGDADTQYF.

There are a few counts of this clonotype. The chain links TRBV7-2 to TRBJ2-3; no reliable D call. The CDR3 is 16 residues long. CDR1 and CDR2 (germline): SGHTA, FQGNSA. Trimming shortened V by 0 bases and J by 3 bases, and 13 bases separated the two germline ends. CDR3 residues: CASSLAGIRVTDTQYF. In DNA form, the CDR3 reads TGTGCCAGCAGCTTAGCGGGGATCCGAGTTACAGATACGCAGTATTTT.

The V gene is TRBV10-3, the J gene TRBJ2-7, with 9 positions matching TRBD1. The germline V gene encodes CDR1 ENHRY and CDR2 SYGVKD. The CDR3 runs to 13 residues. With V trimmed by 8 bases and J by 6 bases, 8 bases remained unmatched. CDR3 in DNA: TGTGCCATCGGTCAGGGACAGGGCTTCGAGCAGTACGTC. As protein: CAIGQGQGFEQYV.

This chain links TRBV27 with TRBJ1-1; D not resolved. The CDR3 sequence is 13 residues long. Trimming shortened V by 1 base and J by 3 bases, and 6 bases separated the two germline ends. CDR1 is MNHEY and CDR2 is SMNVEV in the germline V gene (reference sequence). The chain's CDR3 is CASSLYGYTEAFF. The DNA for the CDR3 is TGTGCCAGCAGTTTATATGGATACACTGAAGCTTTCTTT.

The chain joins TRBV11-3 to TRBJ2-2; 9 nucleotides agree with TRBD1. This CDR3 contains 15 residues. The trim removed 5 bases at V and 6 bases at J, leaving 7 bases unmatched. Per the germline V gene, CDR1 is SGHNT and CDR2 is YENEEA. CDR3 nucleotide sequence: TGTGCCAGCAGCCAGGGACAGGGAAGTGCCGGGGAGCTGTTTTTT. It yields the protein CASSQGQGSAGELFF.

This clonotype was observed a handful of times. The chain uses TRBV10-2 and TRBJ2-2; D gene unclear. With 0 bases removed from V and 3 bases from J, the gap between germline ends came to 2 bases. Looked up from germline, CDR1 is WSHSY and CDR2 is SAAADI. The CDR3 totals 13 residues. CDR3 amino acids: CASSESDTGELFF. The CDR3 region has the DNA TGCGCCAGCAGTGAGTCGGACACCGGGGAGCTGTTTTTT.

V gene TRBV12-3 or TRBV12-4 combines with J gene TRBJ1-1; D is possibly TRBD1 (5 bases). The CDR3 length is 11 residues. V lost 8 bases and J lost 5, with 9 bases in between. CDR3 sequence: CASQRGTEAFF. CDR3 DNA: TGTGCCAGCCAGCGGGGGACTGAAGCTTTCTTT.

The rearrangement uses TRBV6-2 or TRBV6-3 and TRBJ2-1; no clear D. V dropped 2 bases and J dropped 4 bases, with 6 bases sitting between them. The CDR3 consists of 13 residues. Germline V gene lookup returns CDR1 MNHEY and CDR2 SVGEGT. CDR3 sequence (DNA): TGTGCCAGCAGTTACGAGAATTACAATGAGCAGTTCTTC. Protein sequence: CASSYENYNEQFF.

By its share, this clonotype is medium-sized. The chain links TRBV7-9 to TRBJ2-2, with a tentative D call TRBD2 (6 bases). The ends were cut back, 5 bases at V and 3 bases at J, with 13 bases in the middle. Germline CDR1 SEHNR, CDR2 FQNEAQ (reference sequence). The CDR3 extends over 15 amino acids. CDR3 sequence (DNA): TGTGCCAGCAGCCCCCGGGACTGGGACACCGGGGAGCTGTTTTTT. Translating gives CASSPRDWDTGELFF.

The V gene is TRBV19, the J gene TRBJ2-7; D call uncertain. Trimming removed 7 bases at V and 4 bases at J, with 20 bases between. Looked up from germline, CDR1 is LNHDA and CDR2 is SQIVND (reference sequence). The CDR3 has 15 residues. The CDR3 coding sequence is TGTGCCAGTACACCCAGACCCCAACCGTCTTACGAGCAGTACTTC. It codes for CASTPRPQPSYEQYF.

This clonotype was counted only a few times. This sequence joins TRBV4-1 and TRBJ2-6; no reliable D call. There are 16 residues in the CDR3. V shed 2 bases and J shed 2 bases, with 10 bases lying between them. The germline CDR1 and CDR2 sequences are MGHRA and YSYEKL. The CDR3 reads CASSQKSVAGANVLTF. CDR3 bases: TGCGCCAGCAGCCAAAAGTCGGTGGCTGGGGCCAACGTCCTGACTTTC.

This clonotype showed up just a few times. The rearrangement uses TRBV11-1 and TRBJ2-5, with D possibly matching TRBD2 (5 bases). From germline, CDR1 is SGHAT and CDR2 FQDESV (reference sequence). Trimming cost V 0 bases and J 3 bases, with 11 bases left between them. The CDR3 contains 15 residues. Here the CDR3 DNA reads TGTGCCAGCAGCTTAGCGACTACTAGGAAAGAGACCCAGTACTTC. Its protein product is CASSLATTRKETQYF.

The chain couples TRBV24-1 to TRBJ2-3; D is uncertain. The CDR3 runs to 14 residues. Germline V gene lookup returns CDR1 KGHDR and CDR2 SFDVKD. Trimming cost V 1 base and J 1 base, with 5 bases left between them. The CDR3 protein is CATSDFSGTDTQYF. CDR3 DNA sequence: TGTGCCACCAGTGATTTCTCCGGCACAGATACGCAGTATTTT.